A single sample is the source of the 26 T cell receptor beta chains below, sequenced in a study of blood T cell repertoires in COVID-19. Produced via immunoSEQ multiplex PCR; TCRdb's table is partial and in-frame only. The sample lists roughly 190,000 clones, about 81% occurring once. What was sequenced was PBMCs or T cells enriched from blood (not recorded which). Receptors were obtained from a woman in her thirties who had recovered from COVID-19.

The chain uses TRBV29-1 and TRBJ2-7; tentatively, D is TRBD1 (6 bases). Germline loops: CDR1 SQVTM, CDR2 ANQGSEA. V was clipped by 2 bases and J by 2 bases, with 13 bases between them. The CDR3 length is 14 residues. The DNA for the CDR3 is TGCAGCGTTGAACAGGGGCAGGCAACCTACGAGCAGTACTTC. Its protein product is CSVEQGQATYEQYF.

V and J are TRBV15 and TRBJ2-2; no reliable D call. The CDR3 loop spans 16 amino acids. The germline gives CDR1 LNHNV, CDR2 YYDKDF (reference sequence). V was clipped by 2 bases and J by 6 bases, with 16 bases between them. CDR3 sequence (DNA): TGTGCCACCAGCAGACCCCTAGTTAGTTGGCCCGGGGAGCTGTTTTTT. Encoded protein: CATSRPLVSWPGELFF. The whole variable domain, filled in from reference TRBV15 and TRBJ2-2, reads DAMVIQNPRYQVTQFGKPVTLSCSQTLNHNVMYWYQQKSSQAPKLLFHYYDKDFNNEADTPDNFQSRRPNTSFCFLDIRSPGLGDTAMYLCATSRPLVSWPGELFFGEGSRLTVL.

This rearrangement joins TRBV5-6 to TRBJ2-7; the match to TRBD2 covers 9 bases. Per germline, CDR1 SGHDT and CDR2 YYEEEE. The CDR3 has 18 residues. V gave up 6 bases and J gave up 4 bases; unmatched junction bases: 20. As DNA, the CDR3 is TGTGCCAGCAATCCCGCCGTCTTGGGGACTAGCCCTATTTACGAGCAGTACTTC. This sequence encodes CASNPAVLGTSPIYEQYF.

CDR3 in amino acids: CASSLGTLNTGELFF. The DNA for the CDR3 is TGTGCCAGCAGCCTGGGGACATTAAACACCGGGGAGCTGTTTTTT. This rearrangement joins TRBV5-8 to TRBJ2-2, with D tentatively TRBD1 (6 bases). Trimming removed 4 bases at V and 2 bases at J, with 12 bases between. There are 15 residues in the CDR3. Germline V lookup: CDR1 SGHTS, CDR2 YDEGEE. Full variable domain (outside the CDR3, taken from reference TRBV5-8 and TRBJ2-2): EAGVTQSPTHLIKTRGQQATLRCSPISGHTSVYWYQQALGLGLQFLLWYDEGEERNRGNFPPRFSGRQFPNYSSELNVNALELEDSALYLCASSLGTLNTGELFFGEGSRLTVL.

The chain carries TRBV7-9 and TRBJ1-1; 7 bases agree with TRBD1. Germline CDR1 SEHNR, CDR2 FQNEAQ (reference sequence). The CDR3 runs 13 residues. J gave up 3 bases and V 4 bases, and 2 bases lay outside the gene matches. The CDR3 DNA follows: TGTGCCAGCAGCTACAGGGGCGACACTGAAGCTTTCTTT. Translated: CASSYRGDTEAFF.

The rearrangement uses TRBV19 and TRBJ2-7; 10 nucleotides align to TRBD2. The CDR3 has 15 amino acids. J lost 7 bases, V lost 5 bases, and 11 bases had no gene match. CDR1 is LNHDA and CDR2 is SQIVND in the germline V gene (reference sequence). The CDR3 spells CASSETSGPLGEQYF. The CDR3 bases are TGTGCCAGTAGTGAGACTAGCGGGCCTCTAGGGGAGCAGTACTTC. The variable domain in full, completed from reference TRBV19 and TRBJ2-7, reads DGGITQSPKYLFRKEGQNVTLSCEQNLNHDAMYWYRQDPGQGLRLIYYSQIVNDFQKGDIAEGYSVSREKKESFPLTVTSAQKNPTAFYLCASSETSGPLGEQYFGPGTRLTVT.

The rearrangement links TRBV10-1 to TRBJ1-1; D is unclear. Trimming cost V 4 bases and J 5 bases, with 11 bases left between them. The CDR3 totals 13 residues. Looked up from germline, CDR1 is WNHNN and CDR2 is SYGVQD (reference sequence). The CDR3 here is CASSGLGRTEAFF. In nucleotides, the CDR3 is TGCGCCAGCAGTGGGCTAGGCCGGACTGAAGCTTTCTTT.

J is TRBJ1-6 and V is TRBV28; D perhaps matches TRBD1 (5 bases). The CDR3 totals 15 residues. Trimming pared 7 bases from V and 5 bases from J, leaving 15 bases between. In germline, CDR1 is MDHEN, CDR2 SYDVKM. The CDR3 is CASTVGGAHNSPLHF. The CDR3 DNA follows: TGTGCCAGCACCGTTGGCGGGGCGCATAATTCACCCCTCCACTTT.

This clone was recorded only once. V gene TRBV5-1 combines with J gene TRBJ1-1, with 8 bases fitting TRBD1. The junction had 9 bases not matched to a gene; V was cut back by 4 bases and J by 1 base. Germline assignment: CDR1 SGHRS and CDR2 YFSETQ. The length of the CDR3 is 16 residues. This chain's CDR3 is CASSPTWTGTNTEAFF. In DNA form, the CDR3 reads TGCGCCAGCAGCCCTACCTGGACAGGGACGAACACTGAAGCTTTCTTT.

This clone occurred many times. The chain combines TRBV3-1 (or the pseudogene TRBV3-2) with TRBJ1-2; 10 bases map to TRBD1. The V segment lost 4 bases and the J segment 8 bases; nucleotides outside the gene matches: 4. The CDR3 spans 13 residues. Germline assignment: CDR1 LGHDT and CDR2 YNNKEL (reference sequence). The CDR3 DNA follows: TGTGCCAGCAGCCTAGACAGGGGGCGCGGCTACACCTTC. The encoded protein is CASSLDRGRGYTF.

This chain uses TRBV28 with TRBJ2-5, with D maybe TRBD1 (6 bases). V was shortened by 6 bases and J by 2 bases, with 13 bases between the two germline ends. The germline CDR1 and CDR2 sequences are MDHEN and SYDVKM. The CDR3 has 14 amino acids. The DNA of the CDR3 is TGTGCCAGCAGAATCCAGGACAGACAAGAGACCCAGTACTTC. It translates to CASRIQDRQETQYF.

The gene calls are TRBV29-1 and TRBJ2-5, with D possibly being TRBD2 (5 bases). The CDR3 covers 10 residues. Germline CDR1 is SQVTM and CDR2 is ANQGSEA. V lost 6 bases and J lost 5, with 7 bases in between. CDR3 bases: TGCAGCGTCCGAGGGGAGACCCAGTACTTC. Translating gives CSVRGETQYF.

V gene TRBV7-6 combines with J gene TRBJ2-1, with 8 bases fitting TRBD1. The CDR3 is 17 residues long. Germline V gives CDR1 SGHVS, CDR2 FNYEAQ. V gave up 5 bases and J gave up 2 bases; unmatched junction bases: 11. The CDR3 sequence is CASSPRRVQGAYNEQFF. The DNA for the CDR3 is TGTGCCAGCAGCCCCAGACGGGTACAGGGGGCCTACAATGAGCAGTTCTTC.

The V and J genes are TRBV28 and TRBJ1-2, with 8 nucleotides matching TRBD1. V lost 5 bases and J lost 3; bases outside the gene matches: 11. The CDR3 is 16 amino acids. The germline gives CDR1 MDHEN, CDR2 SYDVKM. CDR3 sequence reads: CASSPSSSDRDYGYTF. Written as DNA, the CDR3 is TGTGCCAGCAGTCCTTCGTCCTCGGACAGGGACTATGGCTACACCTTC.

The chain employs TRBV13 and TRBJ2-5, with TRBD1 matching 8 bases. The junction had 0 bases not matched to a gene; V was cut back by 4 bases and J by 2 bases. This CDR3 is 13 amino acids long. Germline lookup yields CDR1 PRHDT and CDR2 FYEKMQ (reference sequence). Here the CDR3 DNA reads TGTGCCAGCAGCTACAGGGGGCAAGAGACCCAGTACTTC. Translation gives CASSYRGQETQYF.

Worth noting for this clone: This sample includes further DNA sequences coding for the same CDR3. V is TRBV5-1 and J is TRBJ1-3; D is unclear. Trimming removed 1 base at V and 0 bases at J, with 5 bases between. Germline CDR1 SGHRS, CDR2 YFSETQ. The CDR3 is made up of 14 amino acids. The CDR3 DNA follows: TGCGCCAGCAGCTTGTCCGTCTCTGGAAACACCATATATTTT. Encoded protein: CASSLSVSGNTIYF.

The V call is TRBV27, the J call TRBJ2-3, with 10 bases that match TRBD2. Trimming at V came to 6 bases and at J to 5 bases, leaving 2 bases not matched to a gene. Germline CDR1 reads MNHEY; CDR2 reads SMNVEV (reference sequence). This CDR3 is built from 13 residues. The CDR3 coding sequence is TGTGCCAGCAGCTTAGCGGGGGGAGATACGCAGTATTTT. Protein product: CASSLAGGDTQYF.

The rearrangement joins TRBV5-8 to TRBJ1-1, with a weak D call TRBD1 (6 bases). Germline values: CDR1 SGHTS, CDR2 YDEGEE. The V gene lost 1 base and the J gene lost 11 bases, with 27 bases spanning the gap. This CDR3 is built from 17 residues. CDR3 protein: CASSLTSLSQGPRGAFF. CDR3 DNA sequence: TGTGCCAGCAGCTTGACCTCTCTTAGCCAGGGACCGAGGGGGGCTTTCTTT.

This clone came up a few times. The chain employs TRBV5-1 and TRBJ2-7; 7 nucleotides align to TRBD1. Germline lookup yields CDR1 SGHRS and CDR2 YFSETQ. The trim removed 4 bases at V and 3 bases at J, leaving 7 bases unmatched. The CDR3 loop spans 14 amino acids. CDR3 in DNA: TGCGCCAGCAGCCTCACGACAGGGCACTACGAGCAGTACTTC. Translated, it gives CASSLTTGHYEQYF. Full variable domain (outside the CDR3, taken from reference TRBV5-1 and TRBJ2-7): KAGVTQTPRYLIKTRGQQVTLSCSPISGHRSVSWYQQTPGQGLQFLFEYFSETQRNKGNFPGRFSGRQFSNSRSEMNVSTLELGDSALYLCASSLTTGHYEQYFGPGTRLTVT.

V and J are TRBV2 and TRBJ2-5; 7 bases align to TRBD1. V shed 11 bases, J shed 4 bases, and the junction held 10 bases outside the gene matches. The CDR3 has 13 residues. CDR1 SNHLY and CDR2 FYNNEI come from the germline V gene. The CDR3 reads CASRTGEGETQYF. The CDR3 DNA reads as TGTGCCTCCCGAACAGGGGAAGGAGAGACCCAGTACTTC.

In DNA, the CDR3 is TGTGCCAGTACCTTCGGAAGGACTCTTAATTCACCCCTCCACTTT. Translating it yields CASTFGRTLNSPLHF. The chain recombines TRBV19 with TRBJ1-6, with D unresolved. Germline V CDR1 and CDR2: LNHDA, SQIVND (reference sequence). V lost 7 bases, J lost 6 bases, and 16 bases lay in between. The CDR3 is made up of 15 amino acids.

This clone has a handful of counts. The chain combines TRBV12-2 with TRBJ1-1. TRBV12-2 is marked as a pseudogene. This CDR3 contains 16 residues. CDR3 sequence reads: CASRSQPAILNTEAFF. DNA of the CDR3: TGTGCAAGTCGCTCGCAACCAGCGATACTGAACACTGAAGCTTTCTTT.

This clone appeared once. The chain employs TRBV6-1 and TRBJ2-2, with D maybe TRBD2 (6 bases). Germline V lookup: CDR1 MNHNS, CDR2 SASEGT. The CDR3 is 17 amino acids. V dropped 2 bases and J dropped 0 bases, with 13 bases sitting between them. CDR3 loop: CASSELGGGANTGELFF. The CDR3 region has the DNA TGTGCCAGCAGTGAACTCGGTGGCGGGGCGAACACCGGGGAGCTGTTTTTT.

V usage is TRBV19 and J usage is TRBJ1-1; 7 nucleotides align to TRBD1. CDR1 and CDR2 (germline): LNHDA, SQIVND (reference sequence). The CDR3 has 14 residues. Germline trimming cut 0 bases from V and 3 bases from J; bases unmatched to any gene: 1. This chain's CDR3 is CASSIETGYTEAFF. The CDR3 region has the DNA TGTGCCAGTAGTATAGAGACAGGGTACACTGAAGCTTTCTTT.

In this sample, this clone turned up a few times. The chain employs TRBV6-5 and TRBJ2-1, with 10 bases aligning to TRBD2. Germline values: CDR1 MNHEY, CDR2 SVGAGI. The junction had 9 bases not matched to a gene; V was cut back by 11 bases and J by 2 bases. This CDR3 is 15 amino acids long. For the CDR3, the DNA is TGTGCCGTACGGAGCGGGAGGGCCCCCTACAATGAGCAGTTCTTC. It specifies CAVRSGRAPYNEQFF.

V and J are TRBV5-1 and TRBJ1-1, with D possibly being TRBD1 (6 bases). Trimming removed 4 bases at V and 4 bases at J, with 20 bases between. The CDR3 sequence is 16 residues long. CDR1 is SGHRS and CDR2 is YFSETQ in the germline V gene. The CDR3 nucleotides read TGCGCCAGCAGCCCGCGGGGGCTTGGGGCGTTCACTGAAGCTTTCTTT. Its translation: CASSPRGLGAFTEAFF.